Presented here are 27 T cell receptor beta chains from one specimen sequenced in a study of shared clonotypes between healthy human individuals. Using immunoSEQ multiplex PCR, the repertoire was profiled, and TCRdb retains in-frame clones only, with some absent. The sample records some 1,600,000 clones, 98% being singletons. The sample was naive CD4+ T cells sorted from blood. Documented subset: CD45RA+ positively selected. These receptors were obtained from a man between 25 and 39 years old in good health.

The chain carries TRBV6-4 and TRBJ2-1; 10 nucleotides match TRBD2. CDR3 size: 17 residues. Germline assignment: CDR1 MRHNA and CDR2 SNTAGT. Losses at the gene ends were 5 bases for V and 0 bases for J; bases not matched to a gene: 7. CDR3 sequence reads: CASSLTSGYSSYNEQFF. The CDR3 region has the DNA TGTGCCAGCAGTTTGACTAGCGGGTACAGCTCCTACAATGAGCAGTTCTTC.

CDR3 loop: CATGTGVGGNQPQHF. Written as DNA, the CDR3 is TGTGCCACAGGGACAGGGGTTGGTGGCAATCAGCCCCAGCATTTT. J is TRBJ1-5 and V is TRBV2, with TRBD1 matching 10 bases. Per germline, CDR1 SNHLY and CDR2 FYNNEI. Losses at the gene ends were 10 bases for V and 2 bases for J; bases not matched to a gene: 8. The CDR3 sequence is 15 residues long.

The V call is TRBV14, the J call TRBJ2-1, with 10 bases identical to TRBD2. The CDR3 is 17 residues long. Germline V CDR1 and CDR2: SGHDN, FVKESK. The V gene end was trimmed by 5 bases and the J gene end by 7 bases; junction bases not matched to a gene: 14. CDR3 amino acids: CASSFEDLAGGGNEQFF. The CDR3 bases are TGTGCCAGCAGCTTCGAAGACTTAGCGGGAGGTGGGAATGAGCAGTTCTTC.

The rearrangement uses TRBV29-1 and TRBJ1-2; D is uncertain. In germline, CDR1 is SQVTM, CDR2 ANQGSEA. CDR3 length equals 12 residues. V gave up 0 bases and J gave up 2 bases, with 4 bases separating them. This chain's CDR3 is CSVEDKNYGYTF. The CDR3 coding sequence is TGCAGCGTTGAAGACAAGAACTATGGCTACACCTTC. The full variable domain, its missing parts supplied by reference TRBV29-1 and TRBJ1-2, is SAVISQKPSRDICQRGTSLTIQCQVDSQVTMMFWYRQQPGQSLTLIATANQGSEATYESGFVIDKFPISRPNLTFSTLTVSNMSPEDSSIYLCSVEDKNYGYTFGSGTRLTVV.

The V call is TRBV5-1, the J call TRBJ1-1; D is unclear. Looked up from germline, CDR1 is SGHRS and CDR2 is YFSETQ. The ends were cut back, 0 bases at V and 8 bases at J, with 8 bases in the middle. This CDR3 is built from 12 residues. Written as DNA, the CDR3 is TGCGCCAGCAGCTTGGGCGGCGACGAAGCTTTCTTT. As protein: CASSLGGDEAFF.

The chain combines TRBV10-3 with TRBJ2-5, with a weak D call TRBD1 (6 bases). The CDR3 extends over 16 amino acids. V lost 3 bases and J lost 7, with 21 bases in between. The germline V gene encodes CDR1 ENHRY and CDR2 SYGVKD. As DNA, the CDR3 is TGTGCCATCAGTGATCTAGACAGGAGAGGTTTGGGGACCCAGTACTTC. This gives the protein CAISDLDRRGLGTQYF.

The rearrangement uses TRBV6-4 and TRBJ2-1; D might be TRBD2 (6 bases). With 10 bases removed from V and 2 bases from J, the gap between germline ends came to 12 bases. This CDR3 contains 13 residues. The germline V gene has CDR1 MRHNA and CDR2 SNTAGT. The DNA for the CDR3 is TGTGCCAACCAGCGGGTTGCCTACAATGAGCAGTTCTTC. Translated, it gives CANQRVAYNEQFF.

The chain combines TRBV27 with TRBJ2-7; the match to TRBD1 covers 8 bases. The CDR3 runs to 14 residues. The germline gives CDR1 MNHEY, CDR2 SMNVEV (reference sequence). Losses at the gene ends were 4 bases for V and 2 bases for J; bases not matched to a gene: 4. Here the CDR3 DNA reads TGTGCCAGCAGTTCGGGGACAGGACCCTACGAGCAGTACTTC. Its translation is CASSSGTGPYEQYF.

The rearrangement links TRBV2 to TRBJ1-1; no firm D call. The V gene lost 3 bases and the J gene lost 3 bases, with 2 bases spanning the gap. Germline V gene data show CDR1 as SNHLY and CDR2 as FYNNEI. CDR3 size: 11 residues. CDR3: CASSEYTEAFF. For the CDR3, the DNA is TGTGCCAGCAGTGAGTACACTGAAGCTTTCTTT.

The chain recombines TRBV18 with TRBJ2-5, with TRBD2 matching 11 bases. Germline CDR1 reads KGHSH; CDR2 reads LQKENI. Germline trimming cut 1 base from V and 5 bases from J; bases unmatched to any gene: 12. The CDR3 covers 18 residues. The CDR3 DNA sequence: TGTGCCAGCTCACCACGGATAGTTAGCGGGAGGGCCGTGGAGACCCAGTACTTC. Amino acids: CASSPRIVSGRAVETQYF.

The CDR3 loop is CASSLGARGNTIYF. The CDR3, as DNA: TGCGCCAGCAGCTTGGGGGCCAGAGGAAACACCATATATTTT. The chain uses TRBV5-1 and TRBJ1-3; no clear D. Germline CDR1 and CDR2: SGHRS and YFSETQ. Deletions cut 0 bases from V and 4 bases from J, with 8 bases between. The CDR3 is 14 residues long.

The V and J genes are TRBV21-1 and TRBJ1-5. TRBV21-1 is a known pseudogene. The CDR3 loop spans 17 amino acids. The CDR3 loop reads CASMVADKGYSNQPQHF. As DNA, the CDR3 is TGTGCCAGCATGGTGGCAGACAAAGGGTATAGCAATCAGCCCCAGCATTTT.

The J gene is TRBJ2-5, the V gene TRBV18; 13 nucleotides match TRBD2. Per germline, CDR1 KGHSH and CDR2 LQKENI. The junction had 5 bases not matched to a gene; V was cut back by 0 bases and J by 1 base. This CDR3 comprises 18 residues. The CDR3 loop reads CASSPPPRLAGGQETQYF. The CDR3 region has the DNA TGTGCCAGCTCACCACCGCCAAGACTAGCGGGAGGCCAAGAGACCCAGTACTTC.

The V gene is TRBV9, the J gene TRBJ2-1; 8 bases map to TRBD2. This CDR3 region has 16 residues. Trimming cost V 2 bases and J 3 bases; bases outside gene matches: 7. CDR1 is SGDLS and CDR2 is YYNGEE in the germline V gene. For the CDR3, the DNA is TGTGCCAGCAGCGTTGAGGGTAGCGGGATCTACAATGAGCAGTTCTTC. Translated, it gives CASSVEGSGIYNEQFF.

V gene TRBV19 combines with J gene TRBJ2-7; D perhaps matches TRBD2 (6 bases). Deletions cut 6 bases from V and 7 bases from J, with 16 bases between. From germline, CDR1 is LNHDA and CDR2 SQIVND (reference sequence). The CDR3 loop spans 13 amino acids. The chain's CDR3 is CASSPAPAGEQYF. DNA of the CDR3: TGTGCCAGTAGCCCTGCCCCCGCGGGGGAGCAGTACTTC.

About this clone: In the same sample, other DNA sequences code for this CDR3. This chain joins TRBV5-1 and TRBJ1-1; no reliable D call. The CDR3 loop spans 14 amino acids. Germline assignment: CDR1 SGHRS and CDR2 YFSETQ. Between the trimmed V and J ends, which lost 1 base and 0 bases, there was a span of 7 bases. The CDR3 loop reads CASSLTGMNTEAFF. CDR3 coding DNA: TGCGCCAGCAGCTTGACGGGGATGAACACTGAAGCTTTCTTT. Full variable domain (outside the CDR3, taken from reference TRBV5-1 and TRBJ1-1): KAGVTQTPRYLIKTRGQQVTLSCSPISGHRSVSWYQQTPGQGLQFLFEYFSETQRNKGNFPGRFSGRQFSNSRSEMNVSTLELGDSALYLCASSLTGMNTEAFFGQGTRLTVV.

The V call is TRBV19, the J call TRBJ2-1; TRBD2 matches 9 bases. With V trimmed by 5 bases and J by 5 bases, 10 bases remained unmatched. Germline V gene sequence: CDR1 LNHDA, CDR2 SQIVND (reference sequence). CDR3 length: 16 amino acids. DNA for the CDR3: TGTGCCAGTAGTCCCTTGGCGGGAGGGCCCCACAATGAGCAGTTCTTC. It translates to CASSPLAGGPHNEQFF. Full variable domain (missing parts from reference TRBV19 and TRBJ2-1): DGGITQSPKYLFRKEGQNVTLSCEQNLNHDAMYWYRQDPGQGLRLIYYSQIVNDFQKGDIAEGYSVSREKKESFPLTVTSAQKNPTAFYLCASSPLAGGPHNEQFFGPGTRLTVL.

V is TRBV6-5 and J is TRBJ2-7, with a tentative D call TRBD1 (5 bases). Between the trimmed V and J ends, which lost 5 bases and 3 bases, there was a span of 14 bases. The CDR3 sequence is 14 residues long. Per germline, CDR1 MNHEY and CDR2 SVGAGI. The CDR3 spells CASSPRGLVYEQYF. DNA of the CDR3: TGTGCCAGCAGTCCTAGGGGCCTGGTCTACGAGCAGTACTTC.

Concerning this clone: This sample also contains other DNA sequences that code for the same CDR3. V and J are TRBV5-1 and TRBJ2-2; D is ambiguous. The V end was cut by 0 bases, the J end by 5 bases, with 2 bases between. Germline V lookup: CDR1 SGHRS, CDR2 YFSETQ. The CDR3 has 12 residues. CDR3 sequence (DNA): TGCGCCAGCAGCTTGGCGACCGGGGAGCTGTTTTTT. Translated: CASSLATGELFF.

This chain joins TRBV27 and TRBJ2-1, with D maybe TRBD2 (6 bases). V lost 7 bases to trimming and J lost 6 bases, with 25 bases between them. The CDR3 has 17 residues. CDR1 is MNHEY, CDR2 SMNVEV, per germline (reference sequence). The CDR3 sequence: CASTTTKSRDGGNEQFF. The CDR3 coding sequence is TGTGCCAGCACCACTACGAAATCCCGGGACGGGGGCAATGAGCAGTTCTTC.

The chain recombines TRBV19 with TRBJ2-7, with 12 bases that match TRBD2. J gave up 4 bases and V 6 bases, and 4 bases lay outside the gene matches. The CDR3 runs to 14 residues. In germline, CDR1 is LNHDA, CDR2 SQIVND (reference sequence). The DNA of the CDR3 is TGTGCCAGTAGATCCGGGACTAGCGGGTACGAGCAGTACTTC. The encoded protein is CASRSGTSGYEQYF.

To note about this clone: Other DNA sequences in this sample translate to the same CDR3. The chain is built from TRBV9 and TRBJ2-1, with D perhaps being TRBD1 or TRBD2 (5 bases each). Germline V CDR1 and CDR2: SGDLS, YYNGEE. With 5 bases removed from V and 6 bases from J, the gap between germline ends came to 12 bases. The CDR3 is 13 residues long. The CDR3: CASSPGLPNEQFF. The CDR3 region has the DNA TGTGCCAGCAGTCCGGGGCTCCCCAATGAGCAGTTCTTC.

The CDR3 DNA sequence: TGCGCCAGCTCCCCGGGGACCTACTACGAGCAGTACTTC. This sequence encodes CASSPGTYYEQYF. The rearrangement links TRBV5-1 to TRBJ2-7; D tentatively fits TRBD1 or TRBD2 (5 bases each). Germline lookup yields CDR1 SGHRS and CDR2 YFSETQ. The V gene lost 7 bases and the J gene lost 3 bases, with 14 bases spanning the gap. This CDR3 is 13 amino acids long.

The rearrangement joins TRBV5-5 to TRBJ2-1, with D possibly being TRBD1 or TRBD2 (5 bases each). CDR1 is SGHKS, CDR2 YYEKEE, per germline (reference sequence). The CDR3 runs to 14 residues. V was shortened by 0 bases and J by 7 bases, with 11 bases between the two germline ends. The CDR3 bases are TGTGCCAGCAGCTTGGAGTCGAGGGGAAATGAGCAGTTCTTC. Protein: CASSLESRGNEQFF.

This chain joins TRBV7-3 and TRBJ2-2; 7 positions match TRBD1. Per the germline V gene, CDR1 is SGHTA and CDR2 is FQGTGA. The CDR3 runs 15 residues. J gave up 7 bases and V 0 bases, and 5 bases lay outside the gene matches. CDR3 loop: CASSLTAGGYGELFF. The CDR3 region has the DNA TGTGCCAGCAGCTTAACGGCAGGGGGATACGGGGAGCTGTTTTTT.

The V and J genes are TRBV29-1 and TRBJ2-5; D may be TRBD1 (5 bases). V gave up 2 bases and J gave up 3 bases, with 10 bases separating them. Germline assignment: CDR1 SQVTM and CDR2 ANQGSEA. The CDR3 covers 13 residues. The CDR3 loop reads CSVETETEETQYF. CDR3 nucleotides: TGCAGCGTTGAAACGGAGACAGAAGAGACCCAGTACTTC.

CDR3 region: CASSSGGGANVLTF. The DNA of the CDR3 is TGTGCCAGCAGTAGCGGAGGAGGGGCCAACGTCCTGACTTTC. V is TRBV9 and J is TRBJ2-6; weak D call: TRBD2 (6 bases). Germline values: CDR1 SGDLS, CDR2 YYNGEE. This CDR3 has 14 residues. Trimming shortened V by 5 bases and J by 4 bases, and 10 bases separated the two germline ends.